Sequencing of this T cell receptor (beta chain) was carried out in a study of cytomegalovirus exposure and HLA in healthy donors. Across the study: Early on, a data release was issued that held approximately 78 million unique TCRs from HLA-typed donors.

V was clipped by 4 bases and J by 8 bases, with 20 bases between them. CDR1 and CDR2 from the germline V gene are MNHNY and SVGAGI (reference sequence). CDR3 size: 15 residues. Use of 60 Vbeta and 13 Jbeta primers characterized the PCR. Clones were read by immunoSEQ multiplex PCR, and TCRdb kept only the in-frame ones, dropping some. Of 150,000 to 200,000 clones in the sample, about four fifths were seen once. Only a few counts were recorded for this clone. The TCR sequence derives from a woman aged 18-29 years in good health and CMV-seronegative. Source material: PBMCs. This chain connects TRBV6-6 to TRBJ1-2, with D possibly TRBD1 on 6 matching bases. CDR3 DNA: TGTGCCAGCAGTTCCTTGGGGGCGCAGGGCGGCGGCTACACCTTC. It encodes CASSSLGAQGGGYTF.